This T cell receptor (beta chain) was observed in a study of T cells in Graves' hyperthyroidism and ophthalmopathy. RNA transcripts served as the template for amplifying TCR beta CDR3 regions. The HTBI primer set drove a first-round RT-PCR of the TCR CDR3. MiXCR, run by TCRdb on the multiplex PCR reads, gives a single entry per CDR3 protein. Of hundreds of thousands of distinct CDR3 sequences in the sample, about 20% are singletons; the top ten hold 47%. The CDR3 is 16 amino acids. Germline V gene sequence: CDR1 MNHEY, CDR2 SVGEGT. The junction had 11 bases not matched to a gene; V was cut back by 8 bases and J by 3 bases. This clonotype was detected many times.

The chain links TRBV6-2 or TRBV6-3 to TRBJ2-7; 12 bases are shared with TRBD1. The specimen sequenced was blood. The sequence was collected from a man aged 40-55 years with Graves' ophthalmopathy. The CDR3 here is CASRDTRDRGLYEQYF. DNA of the CDR3: TGTGCCAGCCGCGATACCCGGGACAGGGGGCTCTACGAGCAGTACTTC.